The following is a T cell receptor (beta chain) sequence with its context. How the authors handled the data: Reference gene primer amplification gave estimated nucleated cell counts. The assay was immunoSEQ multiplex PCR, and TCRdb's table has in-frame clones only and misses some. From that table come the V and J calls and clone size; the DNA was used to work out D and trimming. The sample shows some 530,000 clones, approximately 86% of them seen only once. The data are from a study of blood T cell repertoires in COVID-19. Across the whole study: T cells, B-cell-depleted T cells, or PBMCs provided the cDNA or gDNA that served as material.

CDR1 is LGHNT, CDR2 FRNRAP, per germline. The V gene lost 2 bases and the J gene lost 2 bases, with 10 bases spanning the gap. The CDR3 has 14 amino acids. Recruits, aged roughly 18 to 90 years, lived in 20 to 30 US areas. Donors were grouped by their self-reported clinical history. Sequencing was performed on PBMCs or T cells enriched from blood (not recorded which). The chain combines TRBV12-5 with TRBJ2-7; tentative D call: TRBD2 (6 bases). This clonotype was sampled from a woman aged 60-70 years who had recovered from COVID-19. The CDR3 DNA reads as TGTGCTAGTGGTTTGTGGGGGGTACCCTACGAGCAGTACTTC. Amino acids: CASGLWGVPYEQYF.